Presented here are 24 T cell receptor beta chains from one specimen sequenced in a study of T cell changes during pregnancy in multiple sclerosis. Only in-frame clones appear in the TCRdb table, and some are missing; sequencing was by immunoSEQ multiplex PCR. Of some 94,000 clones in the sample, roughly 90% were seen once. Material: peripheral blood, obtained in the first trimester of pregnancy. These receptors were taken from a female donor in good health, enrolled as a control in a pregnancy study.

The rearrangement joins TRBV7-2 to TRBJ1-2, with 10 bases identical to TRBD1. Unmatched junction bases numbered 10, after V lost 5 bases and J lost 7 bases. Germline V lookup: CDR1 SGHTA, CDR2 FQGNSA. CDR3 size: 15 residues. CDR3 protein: CASSRQDRGDLGYTF. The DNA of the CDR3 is TGTGCCAGCAGCCGACAGGACAGGGGGGATCTTGGCTACACCTTC.

CDR3 region: CASSQESRDRNTEAFF. For the CDR3, the DNA is TGTGCCAGCAGCCAAGAATCCCGGGACAGGAACACTGAAGCTTTCTTT. The genes are TRBV4-2 and TRBJ1-1, with TRBD1 identical over 7 bases. V shed 0 bases, J shed 1 base, and the junction held 5 bases outside the gene matches. CDR1 LGHNA and CDR2 YNFKEQ come from the germline V gene. The CDR3 consists of 16 residues.

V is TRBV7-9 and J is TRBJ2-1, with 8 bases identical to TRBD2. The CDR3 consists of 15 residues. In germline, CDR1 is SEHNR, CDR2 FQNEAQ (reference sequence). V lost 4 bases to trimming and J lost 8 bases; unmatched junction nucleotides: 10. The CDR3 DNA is TGTGCCAGCAGCTCTCGTAGCGGGACTAAGGATGAGCAGTTCTTC. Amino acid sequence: CASSSRSGTKDEQFF.

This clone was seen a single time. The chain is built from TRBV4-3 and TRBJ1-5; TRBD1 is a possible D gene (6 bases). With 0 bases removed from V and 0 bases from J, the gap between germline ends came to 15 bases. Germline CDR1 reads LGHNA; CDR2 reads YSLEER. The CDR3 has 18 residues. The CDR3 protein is CASSQERRGGDSNQPQHF. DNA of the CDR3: TGCGCCAGCAGCCAAGAGCGACGAGGGGGGGATAGCAATCAGCCCCAGCATTTT.

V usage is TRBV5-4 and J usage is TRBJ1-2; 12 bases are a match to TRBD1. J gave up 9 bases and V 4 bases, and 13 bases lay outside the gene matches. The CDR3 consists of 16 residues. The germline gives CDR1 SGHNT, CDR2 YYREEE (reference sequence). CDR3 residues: CASSREPGQGASSYTF. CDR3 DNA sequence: TGTGCCAGCAGCCGAGAACCGGGACAGGGGGCGAGCAGCTACACCTTC.

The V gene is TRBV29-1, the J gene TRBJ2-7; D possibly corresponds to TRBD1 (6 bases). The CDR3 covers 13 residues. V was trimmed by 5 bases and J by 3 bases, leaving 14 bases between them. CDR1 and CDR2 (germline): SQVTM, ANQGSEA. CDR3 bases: TGCAGCGTTTTGCAGGGGACCTACTACGAGCAGTACTTC. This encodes CSVLQGTYYEQYF.

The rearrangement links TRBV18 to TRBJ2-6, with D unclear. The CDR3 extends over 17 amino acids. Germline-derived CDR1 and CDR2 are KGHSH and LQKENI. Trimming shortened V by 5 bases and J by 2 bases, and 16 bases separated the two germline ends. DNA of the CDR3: TGTGCCAGCTCATCCGGGTCCCCGGGTCCTGGGGCCAACGTCCTGACTTTC. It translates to CASSSGSPGPGANVLTF.

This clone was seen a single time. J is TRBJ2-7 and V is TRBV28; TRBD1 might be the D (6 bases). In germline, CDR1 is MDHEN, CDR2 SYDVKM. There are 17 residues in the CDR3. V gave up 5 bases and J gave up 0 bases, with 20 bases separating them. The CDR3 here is CASSIIPGQLHSYEQYF. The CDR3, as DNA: TGTGCCAGCAGTATCATACCCGGACAGCTCCACTCCTACGAGCAGTACTTC.

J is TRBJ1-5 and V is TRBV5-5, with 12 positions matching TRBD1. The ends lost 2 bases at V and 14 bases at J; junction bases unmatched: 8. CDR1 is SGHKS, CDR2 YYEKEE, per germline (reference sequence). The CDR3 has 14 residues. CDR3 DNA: TGTGCCAGCAGCTTAACGGGACAGGGGGCTAGTGAGCATTTT. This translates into CASSLTGQGASEHF.

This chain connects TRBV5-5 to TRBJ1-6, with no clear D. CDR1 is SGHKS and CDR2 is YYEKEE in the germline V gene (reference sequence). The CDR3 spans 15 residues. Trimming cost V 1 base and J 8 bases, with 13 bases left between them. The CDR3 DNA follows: TGTGCCAGCAGCTTGAACATCGGAGGGTATTCACCCCTCCACTTT. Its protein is CASSLNIGGYSPLHF.

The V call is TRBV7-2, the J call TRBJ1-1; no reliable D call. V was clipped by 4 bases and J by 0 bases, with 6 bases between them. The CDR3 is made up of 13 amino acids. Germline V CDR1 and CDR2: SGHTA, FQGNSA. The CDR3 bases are TGTGCCAGCAGCTCCCGTATGAACACTGAAGCTTTCTTT. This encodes CASSSRMNTEAFF.

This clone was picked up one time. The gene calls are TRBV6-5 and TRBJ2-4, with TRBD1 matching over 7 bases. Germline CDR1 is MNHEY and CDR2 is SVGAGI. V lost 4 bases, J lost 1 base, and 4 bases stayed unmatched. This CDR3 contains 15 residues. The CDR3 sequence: CASSLTGIAKNIQYF. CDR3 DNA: TGTGCCAGCAGTTTGACAGGGATCGCCAAAAACATTCAGTACTTC.

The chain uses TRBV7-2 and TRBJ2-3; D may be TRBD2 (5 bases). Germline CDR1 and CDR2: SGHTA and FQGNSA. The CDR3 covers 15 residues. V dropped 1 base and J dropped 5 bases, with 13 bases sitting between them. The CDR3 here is CASSLGATREDTQYF. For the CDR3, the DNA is TGTGCCAGCAGCTTAGGGGCTACTCGGGAAGATACGCAGTATTTT.

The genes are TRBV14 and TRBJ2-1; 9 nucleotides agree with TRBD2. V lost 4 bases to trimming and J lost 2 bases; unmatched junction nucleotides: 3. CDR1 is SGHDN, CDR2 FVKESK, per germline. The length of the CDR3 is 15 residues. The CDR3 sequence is CASSRVAGAYNEQFF. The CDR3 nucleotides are TGTGCCAGCAGCCGAGTAGCGGGGGCCTACAATGAGCAGTTCTTC. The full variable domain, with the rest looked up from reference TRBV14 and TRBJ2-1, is EAGVTQFPSHSVIEKGQTVTLRCDPISGHDNLYWYRRVMGKEIKFLLHFVKESKQDESGMPNNRFLAERTGGTYSTLKVQPAELEDSGVYFCASSRVAGAYNEQFFGPGTRLTVL.

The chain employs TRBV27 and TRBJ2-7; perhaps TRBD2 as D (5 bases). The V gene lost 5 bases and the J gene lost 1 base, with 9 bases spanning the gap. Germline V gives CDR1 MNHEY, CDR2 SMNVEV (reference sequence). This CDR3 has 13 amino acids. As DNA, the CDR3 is TGTGCCAGCAGTGATACGGGATCCTACGAGCAGTACTTC. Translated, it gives CASSDTGSYEQYF.

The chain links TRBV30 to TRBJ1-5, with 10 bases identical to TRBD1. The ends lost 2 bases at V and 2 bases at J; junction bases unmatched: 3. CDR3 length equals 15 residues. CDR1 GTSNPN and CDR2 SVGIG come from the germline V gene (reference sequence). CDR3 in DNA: TGTGCCTGGAGTTCCGGGACAGGGGGCAATCAGCCCCAGCATTTT. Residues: CAWSSGTGGNQPQHF.

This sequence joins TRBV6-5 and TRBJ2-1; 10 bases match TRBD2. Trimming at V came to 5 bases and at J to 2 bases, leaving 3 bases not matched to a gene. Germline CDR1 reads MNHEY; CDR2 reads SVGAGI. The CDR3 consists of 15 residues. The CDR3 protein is CASSVSGGPYNEQFF. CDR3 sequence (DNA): TGTGCCAGCAGTGTTAGCGGGGGGCCCTACAATGAGCAGTTCTTC.

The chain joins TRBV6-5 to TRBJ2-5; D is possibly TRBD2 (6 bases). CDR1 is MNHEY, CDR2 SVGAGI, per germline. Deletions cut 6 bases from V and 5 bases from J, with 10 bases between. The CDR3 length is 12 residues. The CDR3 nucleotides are TGTGCCAGCAGCCCCGCGGGGGAGACCCAGTACTTC. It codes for CASSPAGETQYF.

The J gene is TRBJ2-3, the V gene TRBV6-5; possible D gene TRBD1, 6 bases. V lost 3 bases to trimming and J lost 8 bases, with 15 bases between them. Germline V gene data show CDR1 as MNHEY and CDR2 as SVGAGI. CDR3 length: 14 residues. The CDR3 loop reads CASSYSQGGGTQYF. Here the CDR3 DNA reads TGTGCCAGCAGTTATTCACAGGGTGGGGGTACGCAGTATTTT.

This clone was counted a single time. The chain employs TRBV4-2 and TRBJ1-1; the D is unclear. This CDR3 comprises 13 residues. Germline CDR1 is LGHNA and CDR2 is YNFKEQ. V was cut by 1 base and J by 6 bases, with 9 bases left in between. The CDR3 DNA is TGTGCCAGCAGCCAAGGGAGCGGGGCTGAAGCTTTCTTT. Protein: CASSQGSGAEAFF.

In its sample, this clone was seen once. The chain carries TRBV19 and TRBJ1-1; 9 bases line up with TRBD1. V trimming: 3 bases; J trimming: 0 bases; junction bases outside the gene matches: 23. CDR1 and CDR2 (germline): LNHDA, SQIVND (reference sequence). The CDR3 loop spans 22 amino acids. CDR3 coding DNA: TGTGCCAGTAGTATCGTTTCGGGTAGCGCTTTGGGGACAGGGCGTATGAACACTGAAGCTTTCTTT. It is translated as CASSIVSGSALGTGRMNTEAFF.

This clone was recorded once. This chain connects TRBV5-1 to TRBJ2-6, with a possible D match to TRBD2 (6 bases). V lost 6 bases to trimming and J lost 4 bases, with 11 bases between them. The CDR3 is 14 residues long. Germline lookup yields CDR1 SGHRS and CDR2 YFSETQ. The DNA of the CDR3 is TGCGCCAGCAAGGAGGGTCCAGGGGCCAACGTCCTGACTTTC. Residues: CASKEGPGANVLTF. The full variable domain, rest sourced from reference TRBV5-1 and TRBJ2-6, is KAGVTQTPRYLIKTRGQQVTLSCSPISGHRSVSWYQQTPGQGLQFLFEYFSETQRNKGNFPGRFSGRQFSNSRSEMNVSTLELGDSALYLCASKEGPGANVLTFGAGSRLTVL.

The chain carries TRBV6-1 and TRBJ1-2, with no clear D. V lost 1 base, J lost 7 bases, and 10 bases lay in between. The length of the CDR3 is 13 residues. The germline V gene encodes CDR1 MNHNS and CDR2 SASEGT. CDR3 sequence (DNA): TGTGCCAGCAGTGAAGTTCCGGGAGGTGGCTACACCTTC. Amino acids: CASSEVPGGGYTF.

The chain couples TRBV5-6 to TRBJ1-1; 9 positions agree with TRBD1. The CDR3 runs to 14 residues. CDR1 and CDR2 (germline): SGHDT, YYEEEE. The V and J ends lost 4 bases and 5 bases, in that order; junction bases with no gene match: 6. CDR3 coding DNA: TGTGCCAGCAGCCGGGACAGGGATATTACTGAAGCTTTCTTT. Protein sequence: CASSRDRDITEAFF.